Described below is a single TCR beta chain sequence and its context. The antigen remains undetermined. For less than eleven days, about 9.9 x 10^4 sorted CD4+ cells grew with T cell-depleted PBMCs and CEF. The data stem from a study of CD4 T cells in relation to SARS-CoV-2 and coronaviruses. Broader study findings: In approximately 70% of donors, memory CD4+ clonotypes crossrecognized SARS-CoV-2 and at least one common cold coronavirus spike.

The protocol was immunoSEQ multiplex PCR, while the TCRdb copy is restricted to in-frame clones and leaves out a portion. Among 36,000 or so clones listed, over 70% were seen once. Sequenced: memory CD4+ T cells from PBMCs, cultured in vitro. This receptor was identified in an adult with COVID-19.

The DNA of the CDR3 is TGTGCCTGGAGTGTACGGTGGACAGGCAGGAACTACGAGCAGTACTTC. Translation: CAWSVRWTGRNYEQYF. V and J are TRBV30 and TRBJ2-7; 7 bases are a match to TRBD1. CDR1 GTSNPN and CDR2 SVGIG come from the germline V gene (reference sequence). Losses at the gene ends were 0 bases for V and 3 bases for J; bases not matched to a gene: 11. The CDR3 spans 16 residues. The variable domain in full, completed from reference TRBV30 and TRBJ2-7, reads SQTIHQWPATLVQPVGSPLSLECTVEGTSNPNLYWYRQAAGRGLQLLFYSVGIGQISSEVPQNLSASRPQDRQFILSSKKLLLSDSGFYLCAWSVRWTGRNYEQYFGPGTRLTVT.